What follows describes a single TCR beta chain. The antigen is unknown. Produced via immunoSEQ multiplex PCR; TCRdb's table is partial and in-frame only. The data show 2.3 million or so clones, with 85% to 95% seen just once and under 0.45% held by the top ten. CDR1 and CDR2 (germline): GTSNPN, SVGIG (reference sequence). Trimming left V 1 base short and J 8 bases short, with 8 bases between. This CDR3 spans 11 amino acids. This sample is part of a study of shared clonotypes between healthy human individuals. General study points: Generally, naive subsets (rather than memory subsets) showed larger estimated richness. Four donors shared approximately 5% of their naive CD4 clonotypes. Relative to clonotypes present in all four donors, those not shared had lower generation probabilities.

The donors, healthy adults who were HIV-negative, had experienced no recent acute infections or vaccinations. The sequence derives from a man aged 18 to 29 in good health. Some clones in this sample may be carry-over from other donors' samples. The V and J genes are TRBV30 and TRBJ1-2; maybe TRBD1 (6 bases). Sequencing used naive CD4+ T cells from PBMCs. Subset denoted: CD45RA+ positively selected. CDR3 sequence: CAWSAQGGYTF. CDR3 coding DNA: TGTGCCTGGAGTGCCCAGGGGGGCTACACCTTC.